This T cell receptor beta chain was recorded in a study of radiation and T cells in renal cell carcinoma. Study conclusions and caveats: From baseline, blood top tumor clonotypes peaked at 2 weeks post-radiation.

Sequenced by immunoSEQ multiplex PCR; TCRdb stores in-frame clones only, minus some. The sample holds more than 120,000 clones, about 86% seen once. Sample time point: blood 4 weeks post-SBRT, at nephrectomy. The treatment denotes: 15 Gy SBRT to primary tumor, nephrectomy 4 weeks later. Nephrectomy followed 15 Gy stereotactic body radiation by 4 weeks. Blood was sampled at baseline, 2 weeks and 4 weeks after SBRT. This clone was detected a few times. Its antigen is unknown. V lost 4 bases and J 6 bases, leaving 13 bases between the germline ends. The length of the CDR3 is 15 residues. The germline gives CDR1 LNHDA, CDR2 SQIVND (reference sequence).

The source of this sequence is a woman aged 50 to 60 with renal cell carcinoma. Sequenced here: blood, sampled from a patient whose treatment included radiotherapy and nephrectomy. The chain combines TRBV19 with TRBJ1-6, with TRBD1 as a possible D gene (6 bases). CDR3 residues: CASSTPTGLNSPLHF. The CDR3 coding sequence is TGTGCCAGTAGTACGCCGACAGGACTTAATTCACCCCTCCACTTT. The whole variable domain, filled in from reference TRBV19 and TRBJ1-6, reads DGGITQSPKYLFRKEGQNVTLSCEQNLNHDAMYWYRQDPGQGLRLIYYSQIVNDFQKGDIAEGYSVSREKKESFPLTVTSAQKNPTAFYLCASSTPTGLNSPLHFGNGTRLTVT.